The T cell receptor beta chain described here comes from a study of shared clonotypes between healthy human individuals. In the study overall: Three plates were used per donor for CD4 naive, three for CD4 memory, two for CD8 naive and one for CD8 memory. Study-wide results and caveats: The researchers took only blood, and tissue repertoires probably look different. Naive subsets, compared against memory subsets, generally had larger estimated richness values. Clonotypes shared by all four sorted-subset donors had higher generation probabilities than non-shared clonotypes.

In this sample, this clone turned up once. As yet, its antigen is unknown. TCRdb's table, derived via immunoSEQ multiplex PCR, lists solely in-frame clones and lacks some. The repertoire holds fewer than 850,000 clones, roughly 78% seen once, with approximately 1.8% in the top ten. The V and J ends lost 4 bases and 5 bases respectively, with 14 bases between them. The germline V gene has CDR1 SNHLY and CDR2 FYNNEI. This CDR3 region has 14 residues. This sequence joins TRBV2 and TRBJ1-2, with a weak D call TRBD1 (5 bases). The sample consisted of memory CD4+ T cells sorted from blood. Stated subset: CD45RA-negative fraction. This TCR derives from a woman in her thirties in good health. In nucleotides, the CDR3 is TGTGCCAGCAGTGGTTTATCGGGGACTTATGGCTACACCTTC. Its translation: CASSGLSGTYGYTF.